The rows below give T cell receptor beta chains drawn from one sample of a study of esophageal squamous cell carcinoma under preoperative chemotherapy. TCRdb re-derived calls from the PCR reads in MiXCR, one entry per CDR3 protein. Of over 15,000 distinct CDR3 sequences in the sample, under 55% are singletons; the top ten hold approximately 31%. Sample acquisition took place from a patient given preoperative chemotherapy. The receptors here all came from a human donor with esophageal squamous cell carcinoma. The donor label of this sample is uncertain. Both conserved end residues are part of each CDR3. The D gene is left open where the match is weak. Clone size is not always given. Where it is, it says once, few, many or a class for expanded clones.

clone size | J gene | V gene | D gene | CDR3 protein | CDR3 DNA
few | TRBJ2-3 | TRBV7-7 | TRBD2 | CASSFGVTSGGAEPDTQYF | TGTGCTAGCAGCTTTGGTGTGACTAGCGGGGGGGCGGAGCCAGATACGCAGTATTTT
few | TRBJ2-5 | TRBV7-8 | - | CASSSTGYSYNEQYF | TGTGCCAGCAGCTCGACAGGATACTCCTACAATGAGCAGTACTTC
- | TRBJ2-1 | TRBV6-1 | TRBD2 | CASSGDLGLADEQFF | TGTGCCAGCAGTGGCGATCTGGGACTAGCTGACGAGCAGTTCTTC
- | TRBJ2-1 | TRBV3-1 | - | CASSQPRPSVDNEQFF | TGTGCCAGCAGCCAACCCCGCCCTAGCGTTGACAATGAGCAGTTCTTC
- | TRBJ2-5 | TRBV27 | - | CASSLLGETQYF | TGTGCCAGCAGTTTATTGGGAGAGACCCAGTACTTC
few | TRBJ2-1 | TRBV7-2 | - | CASSPLAFLGGEQFF | TGTGCCAGCAGCCCACTAGCTTTCTTAGGGGGTGAGCAGTTCTTC
- | TRBJ2-5 | TRBV12-3/TRBV12-4 | - | CASSLGADGGRDQETQYF | TGTGCCAGCAGTTTGGGGGCGGACGGGGGCCGTGACCAAGAGACCCAGTACTTC
- | TRBJ2-3 | TRBV7-8 | TRBD2 | CGSGSGGRGTNTQYF | TGTGGCAGCGGCTCGGGGGGGAGAGGCACAAATACTCAGTATTTC
few | TRBJ1-6 | TRBV10-1 | - | CASSEFGRDNSPLHF | TGCGCCAGCAGTGAGTTCGGCAGAGATAATTCACCCCTCCACTTT
- | TRBJ2-3 | TRBV7-2 | TRBD2 | CASSARGGGGKNTQYF | TGTGCCAGCAGCGCACGGGGGGGGGGGGGCAAAAATACGCAGTATTTC
few | TRBJ2-4 | TRBV5-4 | - | CASREQGGGNIQYF | TGTGCCAGCAGGGAACAGGGCGGGGGAAACATTCAGTACTTC
few | TRBJ1-2 | TRBV28 | - | CASSLSRSEYGYTF | TGTGCCAGCAGTTTATCCCGCAGCGAGTATGGCTACACCTTC
- | TRBJ2-1 | TRBV6-1 | - | CASSEWLVSLGNEQFF | TGTGCCAGCAGTGAATGGCTAGTCTCCCTCGGCAATGAGCAGTTCTTC
many | TRBJ2-5 | TRBV7-8 | - | CASSSQSLGETQYF | TGTGCCAGCAGCTCTCAAAGCTTGGGGGAGACCCAGTACTTC
- | TRBJ2-5 | TRBV10-1 | - | CASSRTTQETQYF | TGCGCCAGCAGTCGGACCACCCAAGAGACCCAGTACTTC
once | TRBJ2-4 | TRBV10-2 | - | CASSERAPGIENIQYF | TGCGCCAGCAGTGAACGGGCCCCCGGAATCGAAAACATTCAGTACTTC
- | TRBJ2-3 | TRBV11-1 | - | CASSRGEGSTDTQYF | TGTGCCAGCAGTCGAGGGGAAGGCAGCACAGATACGCAGTATTTT
once | TRBJ2-3 | TRBV6-1 | TRBD2 | CASRAGLGEDTQYF | TGTGCCAGCAGAGCGGGACTCGGAGAAGATACGCAGTATTTT
few | TRBJ2-3 | TRBV7-8 | - | CAGAWGNTDTQYF | TGTGCTGGAGCCTGGGGTAATACAGATACGCAGTATTTT
- | TRBJ2-3 | TRBV12-5 | TRBD1 | CASGWDRGGADTQYF | TGTGCTAGTGGCTGGGACAGGGGGGGAGCAGATACGCAGTATTTT
- | TRBJ2-4 | TRBV7-2 | TRBD2 | CGGGHGGGAKNIQYF | TGTGGCGGGGGTCATGGGGGGGGTGCCAAAAACATCCAGTACTTC
- | TRBJ1-6 | TRBV7-9 | - | CASSLRTADNSPLHF | TGTGCCAGCAGCTTAAGGACAGCTGATAATTCACCCCTCCACTTT
- | TRBJ2-1 | TRBV9 | - | CASSVDASNEQFF | TGTGCCAGCAGCGTAGACGCCTCCAATGAGCAGTTCTTC
once | TRBJ2-1 | TRBV6-1 | - | CASSTQFSQFF | TGTGCCAGCAGTACCCAATTCTCTCAGTTCTTC
medium-sized | TRBJ2-3 | TRBV27 | - | CASSLSLGGSTDTQYF | TGTGCCAGCAGTTTATCGCTGGGCGGGAGCACAGATACGCAGTATTTT
- | TRBJ2-5 | TRBV6-1 | - | CASSEDGGWGETQYF | TGTGCCAGCAGTGAAGACGGAGGGTGGGGGGAGACCCAGTACTTC
- | TRBJ2-1 | TRBV3-1 | - | CASSHRSVSAWNEQFF | TGTGCCAGCAGCCACCGGTCGGTGTCGGCATGGAATGAGCAGTTCTTC
- | TRBJ2-3 | TRBV7-6 | - | CASSFTAGQHSSSTDTQYF | TGTGCCAGCAGCTTTACGGCAGGACAGCACTCCTCTAGCACAGATACGCAGTATTTT
- | TRBJ2-1 | TRBV6-5 | - | CASSYLRGGDINEQFF | TGTGCCAGCAGTTACCTCAGGGGGGGCGACATCAATGAGCAGTTCTTC
- | TRBJ1-2 | TRBV12-3/TRBV12-4 | - | CASSSAGIDYGYTF | TGTGCCAGCAGTTCAGCAGGGATAGACTATGGCTACACCTTC
few | TRBJ2-1 | TRBV11-3 | - | CASSLGGPSYNEQFF | TGTGCCAGCAGCTTAGGGGGGCCGTCCTACAATGAGCAGTTCTTC
- | TRBJ2-4 | TRBV7-2 | - | CASSLLGGHVQNTQYF | TGTGCCAGCAGCTTGCTGGGGGGACATGTCCAAAACACCCAGTACTTC
- | TRBJ2-5 | TRBV7-2 | TRBD2 | CASSFAASGGRHEETQYF | TGTGCCAGCAGCTTTGCGGCGAGCGGGGGTAGGCACGAAGAGACCCAGTACTTC
- | TRBJ2-7 | TRBV7-2 | - | CASSRDNPYEQYF | TGTGCCAGCAGCCGGGACAACCCCTACGAGCAGTACTTC
few | TRBJ2-7 | TRBV12-3/TRBV12-4 | TRBD1 | CASSLRQGYEQYF | TGTGCCAGCAGTCTCCGACAGGGTTACGAGCAGTACTTC
- | TRBJ2-1 | TRBV6-1 | - | CASSEPRTDEQFF | TGTGCCAGCAGTGAACCGCGTACAGATGAGCAGTTTTTT
- | TRBJ2-7 | TRBV7-9 | - | CASTIMTGEQYF | TGTGCCAGCACCATAATGACCGGGGAGCAGTACTTC
- | TRBJ2-7 | TRBV7-6 | TRBD1 | CVSSLDPGQGSEQYF | TGTGTCAGCAGCTTAGATCCGGGACAGGGGTCCGAGCAGTACTTC
- | TRBJ2-5 | TRBV6-1 | - | CASRTPQETQYF | TGTGCCAGCAGAACACCCCAAGAGACCCAGTACTTC
few | TRBJ2-5 | TRBV5-4 | TRBD2 | CASSLGGGLLEQYF | TGTGCCAGCAGCTTGGGGGGGGGACTTCTTGAGCAGTACTTC
- | TRBJ2-1 | TRBV11-2 | - | CASSLPGLNEQFF | TGTGCCAGCAGCTTACCAGGGTTGAATGAGCAGTTCTTC
many | TRBJ2-1 | TRBV11-2 | TRBD2 | CASSLGTSLGEQFF | TGTGCCAGCAGCCTGGGGACTAGCCTAGGGGAGCAGTTCTTC
many | TRBJ2-7 | TRBV10-3 | TRBD2 | CAISGGSGSNYEQYF | TGTGCCATCAGTGGGGGTAGCGGGAGCAATTACGAGCAGTACTTC
- | TRBJ2-3 | TRBV6-5 | - | CASSFGTPRDTQYF | TGTGCCAGCAGTTTCGGGACTCCCAGGGATACGCAGTATTTT